The present entry profiles one TCR beta chain with its context. The sample belongs to a study of blood T cell repertoires in COVID-19. Across the study: Spain, Italy and the United States supplied samples that represented acute and convalescent COVID-19.

The CDR3 is 14 amino acids. CDR1 SGHKS and CDR2 YYEKEE come from the germline V gene (reference sequence). V lost 7 bases to trimming and J lost 6 bases; unmatched junction nucleotides: 2. In the original processing: By means of reference gene primer amplification, nucleated cell counts were estimated. Here immunoSEQ multiplex PCR was the method, and the copy in TCRdb shows in-frame clones only, minus some. V and J calls and clone size are those listed in that table; D and trimming were worked out from the DNA. The table includes 150,000 to 200,000 clones, around 89% detected once. This chain connects TRBV5-5 to TRBJ2-2, with 14 bases that match TRBD2. The origin of this receptor is a human donor in a cohort sampled during active COVID-19. What was sequenced was peripheral blood. This chain's CDR3 is CASLTSGGAGELFF. As DNA, the CDR3 is TGTGCCAGCCTGACTAGCGGGGGGGCCGGGGAGCTGTTTTTT.